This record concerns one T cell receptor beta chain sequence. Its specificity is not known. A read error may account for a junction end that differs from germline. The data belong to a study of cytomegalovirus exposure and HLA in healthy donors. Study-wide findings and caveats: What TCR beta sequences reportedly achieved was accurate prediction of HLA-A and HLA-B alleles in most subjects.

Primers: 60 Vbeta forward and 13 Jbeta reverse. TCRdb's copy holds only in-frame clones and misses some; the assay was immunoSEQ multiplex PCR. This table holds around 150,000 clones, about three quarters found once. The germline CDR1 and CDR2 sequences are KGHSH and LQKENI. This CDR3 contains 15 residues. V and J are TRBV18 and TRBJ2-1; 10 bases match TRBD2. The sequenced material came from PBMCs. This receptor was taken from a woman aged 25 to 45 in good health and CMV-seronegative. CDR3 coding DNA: TGTGCCAGCTCAACCCTAGCGGGAGTGGGCAATGAGCAGCTCTTC. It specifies CASSTLAGVGNEQLF.